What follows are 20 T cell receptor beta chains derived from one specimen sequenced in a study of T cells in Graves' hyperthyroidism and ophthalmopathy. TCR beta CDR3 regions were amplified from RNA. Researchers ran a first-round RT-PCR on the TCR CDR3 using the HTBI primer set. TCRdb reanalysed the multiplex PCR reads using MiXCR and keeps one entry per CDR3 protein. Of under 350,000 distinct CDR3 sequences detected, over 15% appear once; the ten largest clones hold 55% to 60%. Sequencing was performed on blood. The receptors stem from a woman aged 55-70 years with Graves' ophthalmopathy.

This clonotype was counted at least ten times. The CDR3 region is CASSPPSGDTQYF. The CDR3 DNA sequence: TGTGCCAGCTCACCACCGTCTGGGGATACGCAGTATTTT. The chain links TRBV18 to TRBJ2-3, with D hard to call. Germline assignment: CDR1 KGHSH and CDR2 LQKENI. The germline V and J ends were trimmed by 0 bases and 6 bases, with 7 bases remaining between them. This CDR3 comprises 13 residues.

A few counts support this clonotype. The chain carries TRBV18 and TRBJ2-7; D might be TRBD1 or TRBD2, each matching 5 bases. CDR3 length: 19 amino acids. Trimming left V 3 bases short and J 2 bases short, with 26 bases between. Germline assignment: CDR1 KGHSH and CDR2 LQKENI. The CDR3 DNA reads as TGTGCCAGCTCACCCAGAGAGGGGACGCTAGACCTTCAGCCCTACGAGCAGTACTTC. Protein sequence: CASSPREGTLDLQPYEQYF.

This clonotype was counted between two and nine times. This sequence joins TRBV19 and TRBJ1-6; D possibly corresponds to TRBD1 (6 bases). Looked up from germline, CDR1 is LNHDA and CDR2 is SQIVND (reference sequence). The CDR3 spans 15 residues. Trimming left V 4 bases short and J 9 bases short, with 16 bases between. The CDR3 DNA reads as TGTGCCAGTAGTAACCGCAGGGGAAAGTCTTCACCCCTCCACTTT. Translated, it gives CASSNRRGKSSPLHF.

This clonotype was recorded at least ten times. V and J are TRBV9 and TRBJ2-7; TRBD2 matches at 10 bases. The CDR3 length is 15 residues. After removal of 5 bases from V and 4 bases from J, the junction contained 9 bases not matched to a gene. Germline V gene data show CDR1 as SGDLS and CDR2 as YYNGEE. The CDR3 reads CASSPASGSLYEQYF. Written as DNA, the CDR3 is TGTGCCAGCAGTCCCGCTAGCGGGAGTCTTTACGAGCAGTACTTC.

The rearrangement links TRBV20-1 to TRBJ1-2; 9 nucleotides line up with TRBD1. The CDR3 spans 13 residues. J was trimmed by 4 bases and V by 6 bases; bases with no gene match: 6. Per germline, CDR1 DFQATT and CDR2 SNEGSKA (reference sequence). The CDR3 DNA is TGCAGTGCCGGGACAGGGTCCCTCTATGGCTACACCTTC. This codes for CSAGTGSLYGYTF.

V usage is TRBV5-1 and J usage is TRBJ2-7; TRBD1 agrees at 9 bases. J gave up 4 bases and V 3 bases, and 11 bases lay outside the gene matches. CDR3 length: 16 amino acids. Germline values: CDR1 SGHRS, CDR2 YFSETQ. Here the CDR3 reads CASSSAGTGMTYEQYF. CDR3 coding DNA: TGCGCCAGCAGCTCTGCCGGGACAGGGATGACATACGAGCAGTACTTC.

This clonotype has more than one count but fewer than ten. In nucleotides, the CDR3 is TGTGCCAGCTCACCCGATGGACTAGCGGGTACCTCCTACGAGCAGTACTTC. Its translation: CASSPDGLAGTSYEQYF. The chain joins TRBV18 to TRBJ2-7, with 11 bases fitting TRBD2. CDR1 and CDR2 from the germline V gene are KGHSH and LQKENI. The CDR3 loop spans 17 amino acids. V lost 3 bases, J lost 0 bases, and 7 bases stayed unmatched.

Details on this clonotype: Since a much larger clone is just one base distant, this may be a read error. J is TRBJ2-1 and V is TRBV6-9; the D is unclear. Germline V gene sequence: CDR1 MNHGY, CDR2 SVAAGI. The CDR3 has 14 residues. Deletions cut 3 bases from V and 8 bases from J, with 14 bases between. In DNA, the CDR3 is TGTGCCAGCAGTTACTACTTTAGTATCGATGAGCAGTTCTTC. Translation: CASSYYFSIDEQFF.

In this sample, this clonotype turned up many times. Written as DNA, the CDR3 is TGTGCCAGCAGCTTAGAGCCAACAGGGTTTACTTTCTTT. Amino acids: CASSLEPTGFTFF. This sequence joins TRBV11-2 and TRBJ1-1, with a weak D call TRBD1 (6 bases). This CDR3 comprises 13 residues. CDR1 SGHAT and CDR2 FQNNGV come from the germline V gene. V was trimmed by 0 bases and J by 12 bases, leaving 14 bases between them.

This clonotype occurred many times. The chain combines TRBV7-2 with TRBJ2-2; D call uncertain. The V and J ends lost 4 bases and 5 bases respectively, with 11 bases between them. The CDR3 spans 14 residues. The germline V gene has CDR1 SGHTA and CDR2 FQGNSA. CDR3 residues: CASSSRNPTGELFF. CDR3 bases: TGTGCCAGCAGCTCCCGTAACCCGACCGGGGAGCTGTTTTTT. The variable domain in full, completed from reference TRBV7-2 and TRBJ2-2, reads GAGVSQSPSNKVTEKGKDVELRCDPISGHTALYWYRQSLGQGLEFLIYFQGNSAPDKSGLPSDRFSAERTGGSVSTLTIQRTQQEDSAVYLCASSSRNPTGELFFGEGSRLTVL.

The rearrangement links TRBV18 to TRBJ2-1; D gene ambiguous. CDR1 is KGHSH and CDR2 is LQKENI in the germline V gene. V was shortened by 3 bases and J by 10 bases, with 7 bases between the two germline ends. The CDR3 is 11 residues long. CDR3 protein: CASSPKEEQFF. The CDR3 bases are TGTGCCAGCTCACCCAAGGAAGAGCAGTTCTTC.

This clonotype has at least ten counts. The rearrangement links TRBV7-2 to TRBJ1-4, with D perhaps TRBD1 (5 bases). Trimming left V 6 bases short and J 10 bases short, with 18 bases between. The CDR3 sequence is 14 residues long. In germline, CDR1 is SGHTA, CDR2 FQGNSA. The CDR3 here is CASRQGPARGKLFF. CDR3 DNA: TGTGCCAGCAGGCAGGGCCCCGCGAGAGGAAAACTGTTTTTT.

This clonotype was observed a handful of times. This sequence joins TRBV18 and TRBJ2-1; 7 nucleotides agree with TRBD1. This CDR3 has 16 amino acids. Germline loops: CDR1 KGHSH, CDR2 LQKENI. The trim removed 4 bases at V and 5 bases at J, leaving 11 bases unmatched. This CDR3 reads CASSRNSGQLNNEQFF. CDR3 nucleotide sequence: TGTGCCAGCTCACGGAACTCGGGACAGCTGAACAATGAGCAGTTCTTC.

This chain's CDR3 is CASSASGGTYEQYF. The CDR3 nucleotides are TGTGCCAGCAGCGCTTCCGGGGGAACCTACGAGCAGTACTTC. The chain carries TRBV7-9 and TRBJ2-7; D perhaps matches TRBD2 (6 bases). In germline, CDR1 is SEHNR, CDR2 FQNEAQ (reference sequence). The V end was cut by 5 bases, the J end by 2 bases, with 13 bases between. The CDR3 is 14 residues long.

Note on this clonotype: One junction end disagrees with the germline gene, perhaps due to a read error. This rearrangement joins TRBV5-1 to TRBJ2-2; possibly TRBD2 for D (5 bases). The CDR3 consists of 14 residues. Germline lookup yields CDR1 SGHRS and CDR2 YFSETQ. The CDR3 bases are TGCGCCGGCAGCGGCACTACGAACACCGGGGAGCTGTTTTTT. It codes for CAGSGTTNTGELFF.

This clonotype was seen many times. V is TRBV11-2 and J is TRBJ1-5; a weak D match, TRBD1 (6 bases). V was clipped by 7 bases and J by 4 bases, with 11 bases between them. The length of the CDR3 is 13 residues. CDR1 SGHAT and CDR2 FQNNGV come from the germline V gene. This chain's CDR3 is CASIPGENQPQHF. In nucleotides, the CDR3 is TGTGCCAGCATCCCAGGGGAGAATCAGCCCCAGCATTTT.

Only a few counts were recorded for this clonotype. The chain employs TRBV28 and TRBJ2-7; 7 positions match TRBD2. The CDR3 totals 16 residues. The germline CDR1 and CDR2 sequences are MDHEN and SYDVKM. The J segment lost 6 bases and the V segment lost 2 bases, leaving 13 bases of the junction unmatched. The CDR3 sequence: CASSLRGEGPGGEQYF. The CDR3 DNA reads TGTGCCAGCAGTTTACGGGGGGAGGGCCCGGGCGGCGAGCAGTACTTC. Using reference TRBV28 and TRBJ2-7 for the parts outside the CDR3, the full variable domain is DVKVTQSSRYLVKRTGEKVFLECVQDMDHENMFWYRQDPGLGLRLIYFSYDVKMKEKGDIPEGYSVSREKKERFSLILESASTNQTSMYLCASSLRGEGPGGEQYFGPGTRLTVT.

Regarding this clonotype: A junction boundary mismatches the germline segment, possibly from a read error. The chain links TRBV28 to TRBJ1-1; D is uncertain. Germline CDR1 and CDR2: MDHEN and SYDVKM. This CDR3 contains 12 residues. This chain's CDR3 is CASRFMNTEAFF. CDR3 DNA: TGTGCCAGCCGTTTCATGAACACCGAAGCTTTCTTT.

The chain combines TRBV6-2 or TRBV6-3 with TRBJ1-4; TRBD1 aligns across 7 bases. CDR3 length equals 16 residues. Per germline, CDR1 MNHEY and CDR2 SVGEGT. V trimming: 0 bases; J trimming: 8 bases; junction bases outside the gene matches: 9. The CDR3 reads CASSYSRQGLPEKLFF. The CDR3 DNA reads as TGTGCCAGCAGTTACTCCCGACAGGGCTTACCGGAAAAACTGTTTTTT.

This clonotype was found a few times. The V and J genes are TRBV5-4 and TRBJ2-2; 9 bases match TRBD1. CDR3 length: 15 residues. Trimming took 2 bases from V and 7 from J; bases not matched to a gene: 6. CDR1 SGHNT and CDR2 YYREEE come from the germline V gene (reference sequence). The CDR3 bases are TGTGCCAGCAGCTTTCCCGGGACAGGGCTCGGGGAGCTGTTTTTT. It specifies CASSFPGTGLGELFF.